What follows are 27 T cell receptor beta chains derived from one specimen sequenced in a study of tumor and adjacent non-tumor tissue in lung cancer. A modified ARM-PCR protocol with three rounds of nested PCR amplified TCRbeta. MiXCR was run by TCRdb on the multiplex PCR reads, yielding one entry per CDR3 protein. The sample lists 43,000 or so distinct CDR3 sequences, 60% occurring once. RNA was extracted from bulk tissue without any cell sorting. More than 3 cm separated this lung sample from the edge of the tumor. The sample consisted of distant non-tumor lung tissue. These receptors came from a man between 45 and 60 years old with non-small cell lung cancer.

There are many counts of this clonotype. The rearrangement joins TRBV6-6 to TRBJ2-4, with 7 bases fitting TRBD1. CDR1 and CDR2 (germline): MNHNY, SVGAGI (reference sequence). V lost 5 bases and J lost 5; bases outside the gene matches: 3. There are 13 residues in the CDR3. The CDR3 region is CASSTGTENIQYF. The CDR3 DNA reads TGTGCCAGCAGTACCGGGACAGAAAACATTCAGTACTTC.

On this clonotype: A read error may account for a junction end that differs from germline. The chain is built from TRBV11-2 and TRBJ2-1; D assignment may be TRBD1 or TRBD2 (5 bases each). The CDR3 spans 12 residues. CDR1 SGHAT and CDR2 FQNNGV come from the germline V gene. CDR3 nucleotides: TGTGCCAACAGCCAAGAGAGGGGAAAACAGTTCTTC. This encodes CANSQERGKQFF.

As regards this clonotype: It is unclear where the CDR3 begins or ends on the DNA, so no DNA is shown, and the CDR3 is as TCRdb lists it. The chain combines TRBV6-6 with TRBJ2-1; whether TRBD1, the table's D call, matches the DNA was not checked. The CDR3 numbers 15 amino acids, ends counted. The germline V gene encodes CDR1 MNHNY and CDR2 SVGAGI (reference sequence). CDR3 amino acids: CASNTKFGGGNEQLF.

Notes on this clonotype: The conserved closing phenylalanine or tryptophan is absent in this CDR3, likely reflecting a read error. V usage is TRBV20-1 and J usage is TRBJ2-3; 14 nucleotides align to TRBD2. The V gene end was trimmed by 6 bases and the J gene end by 0 bases; junction bases not matched to a gene: 2. The CDR3 loop spans 15 amino acids. The germline gives CDR1 DFQATT, CDR2 SNEGSKA (reference sequence). CDR3 in DNA: TGCAGTGCCGGGACTAGCGGGAGCAGCACAGATACGCAGTATTCT. Protein: CSAGTSGSSTDTQYS.

Note on this clonotype: A junction boundary mismatches the germline segment, possibly from a read error. V gene TRBV11-1 combines with J gene TRBJ2-2; D gene unclear. The CDR3 is 14 amino acids. From germline, CDR1 is SGHAT and CDR2 FQDESV (reference sequence). CDR3 bases: TGTGACAGCAGTCTTCAGGATTGGCCCCGGGAGCTGTTTTTT. This translates into CDSSLQDWPRELFF.

As concerns this clonotype: Germline is not matched at one junction end, which may reflect a read error. This sequence joins TRBV4-1 and TRBJ1-2; TRBD1 is a possible D gene (5 bases). CDR1 MGHRA and CDR2 YSYEKL come from the germline V gene. The CDR3 consists of 13 residues. In nucleotides, the CDR3 is TGTGCCACCGAGGGACCCGTAGCGTTTGGCTACATCTTC. Protein: CATEGPVAFGYIF.

About this clonotype: This could be a read error, since a much larger clone is one nucleotide away. The chain combines TRBV28 with TRBJ2-7; no clear D gene. The CDR3 has 12 amino acids. Germline lookup yields CDR1 MDHEN and CDR2 SYDVKM. The chain's CDR3 is CTSSLESHEQYF. The DNA for the CDR3 is TGTACCAGCAGTTTAGAATCCCACGAGCAGTACTTC.

On this clonotype itself: Possible read error: a much larger clone is one base away. The rearrangement links TRBV28 to TRBJ1-1; 7 bases align to TRBD1. The CDR3 length is 14 residues. In germline, CDR1 is MDHEN, CDR2 SYDVKM. The CDR3 DNA reads TGTGCCAGCAGTCCAGGGGGATTAGACACTGAAGCTTCCTTT. It yields the protein CASSPGGLDTEASF.

To note about this clonotype: Compared with germline, one end of the junction differs, possibly owing to a read error. The J gene is TRBJ2-1, the V gene TRBV5-4; no clear D. Germline V gene lookup returns CDR1 SGHNT and CDR2 YYREEE (reference sequence). The CDR3 runs 16 residues. CDR3: CAISRFTAPLYNEQFF. The CDR3 nucleotides are TGTGCCATCAGCCGATTTACGGCGCCTTTGTACAATGAGCAGTTCTTC.

Regarding this clonotype: The CDR3 end shows no conserved phenylalanine or tryptophan, and so a read error is likely. This chain joins TRBV20-1 and TRBJ1-4; the D is unclear. V gave up 0 bases and J gave up 2 bases, with 4 bases separating them. The CDR3 is 13 amino acids. Germline V CDR1 and CDR2: DFQATT, SNEGSKA (reference sequence). CDR3 in amino acids: CSARDSTNEKLFI. DNA of the CDR3: TGCAGTGCTAGAGATTCTACTAATGAAAAACTGTTTATT.

This clonotype was detected ten times or more. This rearrangement joins TRBV20-1 to TRBJ2-1, with 9 bases identical to TRBD2. The CDR3 sequence is 15 residues long. CDR1 and CDR2 (germline): DFQATT, SNEGSKA (reference sequence). V was pared by 6 bases and J by 9 bases, with 15 bases of the junction left unmatched. The CDR3 is CSARLLAGGWSEQFF. The DNA of the CDR3 is TGCAGTGCCCGACTACTAGCGGGTGGGTGGAGTGAGCAGTTCTTC.

On this clonotype itself: A much bigger clone sits one base away, suggesting this may be a read error. The chain combines TRBV5-1 with TRBJ2-2; D is unresolved. This CDR3 spans 14 amino acids. Germline V gene sequence: CDR1 SGHRS, CDR2 YFSETQ. This CDR3 is CANSLAVNTGELFF. In nucleotides, the CDR3 is TGCGCCAACAGCTTGGCCGTGAACACCGGGGAGCTGTTTTTT.

A note on this clonotype: The CDR3 does not close with the conserved phenylalanine or tryptophan, likely indicating a read error. The CDR3 region has the DNA TGCGCCAGCAGCCAGGCGACAGGATACGGCTCCTACAATGAGCAGTTCATC. Protein sequence: CASSQATGYGSYNEQFI. The chain links TRBV4-1 to TRBJ2-1; possibly TRBD1 for D (6 bases). V lost 3 bases and J 0 bases, leaving 15 bases between the germline ends. This CDR3 has 17 amino acids. CDR1 is MGHRA, CDR2 YSYEKL, per germline.

A remark on this clonotype: A much bigger clone sits one base away, suggesting this may be a read error. This rearrangement joins TRBV30 to TRBJ2-4, with D perhaps being TRBD1 or TRBD2 (6 bases each). Germline assignment: CDR1 GTSNPN and CDR2 SVGIG (reference sequence). The CDR3 sequence is 13 residues long. CDR3 region: CAWGGQGRGIKYF. The DNA of the CDR3 is TGTGCCTGGGGGGGGCAGGGAAGAGGCATTAAGTACTTC.

Comment on this clonotype: A read error is possible here, since a much larger clone lies one base away. In this CDR3 the conserved last residue, phenylalanine or tryptophan, is missing, so a read error is likely. The chain has TRBV5-1 and TRBJ2-2; no clear D. CDR1 and CDR2 from the germline V gene are SGHRS and YFSETQ. The V end was cut by 7 bases, the J end by 6 bases, with 10 bases between. This CDR3 contains 12 residues. CDR3 DNA: TGCGCCAGCGGCGCCACGTCCGGGGAGCTGTTTTCT. Translating it yields CASGATSGELFS.

As regards this clonotype: The final CDR3 position lacks the conserved phenylalanine or tryptophan, pointing to a likely read error. The chain links TRBV20-1 to TRBJ1-2; maybe TRBD1 (6 bases). Trimming took 3 bases from V and 1 from J, leaving 9 bases between them. Germline loops: CDR1 DFQATT, CDR2 SNEGSKA (reference sequence). CDR3 length equals 13 residues. CDR3 nucleotides: TGCAGTGCTAGTCAGGGGTTTAACTATGGCTACACCCTC. This gives the protein CSASQGFNYGYTL.

Points on this clonotype: Just one base apart from a much larger clone, this may be a read error. The gene calls are TRBV14 and TRBJ1-1; 7 bases align to TRBD1. V lost 7 bases and J lost 3; bases outside the gene matches: 14. CDR1 and CDR2 from the germline V gene are SGHDN and FVKESK. The CDR3 covers 16 residues. CDR3 sequence reads: CASNQGPQGRHTEAFF. CDR3 bases: TGTGCCAGCAACCAGGGACCACAGGGGCGGCACACTGAAGCTTTCTTT.

This clonotype was observed many times. The chain has TRBV2 and TRBJ1-5; 8 bases fit TRBD1. This CDR3 has 18 amino acids. From germline, CDR1 is SNHLY and CDR2 FYNNEI. The junction had 14 bases not matched to a gene; V was cut back by 4 bases and J by 3 bases. The CDR3 region has the DNA TGTGCCAGCAGTGGGGACAGGACGCTGTCGAGGAACAATCAGCCCCAGCATTTT. Protein sequence: CASSGDRTLSRNNQPQHF. The full variable domain, rest sourced from reference TRBV2 and TRBJ1-5, is EPEVTQTPSHQVTQMGQEVILRCVPISNHLYFYWYRQILGQKVEFLVSFYNNEISEKSEIFDDQFSVERPDGSNFTLKIRSTKLEDSAMYFCASSGDRTLSRNNQPQHFGDGTRLSIL.

Concerning this clonotype: A clone one base away is much larger, so this may be a read error. The V gene is TRBV24-1, the J gene TRBJ2-2, with D unresolved. The CDR3 totals 11 residues. Germline V CDR1 and CDR2: KGHDR, SFDVKD. CDR3 in DNA: TGTGTCACCAGTGACACCGGGGAGCTGTTTTTT. This sequence encodes CVTSDTGELFF.

The chain uses TRBV4-1 and TRBJ2-2; the D gene is possibly TRBD1 (6 bases). V was clipped by 7 bases and J by 0 bases, with 15 bases between them. The germline CDR1 and CDR2 sequences are MGHRA and YSYEKL. CDR3 size: 16 residues. The CDR3, as DNA: TGCGCCAGCATTGGGGGTCAGGGGCCGAACACCGGGGAGCTGTTTTTT. Translating it yields CASIGGQGPNTGELFF.

This clonotype was counted many times. The chain employs TRBV4-1 and TRBJ1-1; the D gene is possibly TRBD1 (6 bases). The CDR3 extends over 14 amino acids. Germline loops: CDR1 MGHRA, CDR2 YSYEKL. V gave up 1 base and J gave up 0 bases, with 6 bases separating them. The CDR3 reads CASSQGDMNTEAFF. In nucleotides, the CDR3 is TGCGCCAGCAGCCAAGGGGACATGAACACTGAAGCTTTCTTT.

Concerning this clonotype: The junction departs from germline at one end; a sequencing error may be responsible. The CDR3 DNA reads as TGCAGCATTGCATTGGGGACAGGGGCCTACGAGCATTACTTC. As protein: CSIALGTGAYEHYF. V usage is TRBV29-1 and J usage is TRBJ2-7, with 10 bases matching TRBD1. The CDR3 is 14 amino acids. The germline V gene has CDR1 SQVTM and CDR2 ANQGSEA.

A note on this clonotype: This could be a read error, since a much larger clone is one nucleotide away. J is TRBJ2-1 and V is TRBV20-1, with 10 positions matching TRBD2. The junction had 6 bases not matched to a gene; V was cut back by 0 bases and J by 7 bases. Per germline, CDR1 DFQATT and CDR2 SNEGSKA (reference sequence). This CDR3 has 15 amino acids. The CDR3 loop reads CSARDGSGGWNEQFF. The CDR3 DNA reads as TGCAGTGCTAGAGATGGTAGCGGGGGGTGGAATGAGCAGTTCTTC.

J is TRBJ2-3 and V is TRBV7-9; D possibly corresponds to TRBD1 (6 bases). Trimming cost V 7 bases and J 0 bases, with 17 bases left between them. Germline CDR1 is SEHNR and CDR2 is FQNEAQ (reference sequence). The CDR3 is 16 residues long. As DNA, the CDR3 is TGTGCCAGCACCCAGAATGGGGGCCTTAGCACAGATACGCAGTATTTT. It is translated as CASTQNGGLSTDTQYF.

About this clonotype: A clone one base away is much larger, so this may be a read error. The V gene is TRBV5-5, the J gene TRBJ1-2; a weak D match, TRBD1 (5 bases). V was shortened by 5 bases and J by 4 bases, with 18 bases between the two germline ends. The CDR3 contains 15 residues. Looked up from germline, CDR1 is SGHKS and CDR2 is YYEKEE (reference sequence). In nucleotides, the CDR3 is TGTGCCAGCAGTAGTTTACGGGGCTCGAGCTATGGCTACACCTTC. Translating gives CASSSLRGSSYGYTF.

The chain employs TRBV11-2 and TRBJ1-2; no definite D call. In germline, CDR1 is SGHAT, CDR2 FQNNGV. The CDR3 consists of 14 residues. Trimming took off 2 bases at V and 2 bases at J, with 9 bases between the two ends. In DNA, the CDR3 is TGTGCCAGCAGCTTAACAGTACCAAACTATGGCTACACCTTC. Protein: CASSLTVPNYGYTF.

This clonotype was detected a few times. Just one base apart from a much larger clone, this may be a read error. The chain uses TRBV11-2 and TRBJ1-6, with D tentatively TRBD1 (5 bases). Germline V CDR1 and CDR2: SGHAT, FQNNGV. This CDR3 contains 14 residues. Written as DNA, the CDR3 is TGTCCCAGCAGCTCTACAGGCCTAAATTCACCCCTCCACTTT. Translated: CPSSSTGLNSPLHF.